This T cell receptor (beta chain) was sequenced for a study of T cell responses to AZD1222 COVID-19 vaccine. Study observations and caveats: Donors were mostly white British, more females; clonal diversity possibly underestimated. Only 5 or 6 individuals given AZD1222 were seropositive at baseline. Reports indicate that nearly half of spike-specific TCRs are directed at unmutated variant regions.

The J segment lost 7 bases and the V segment lost 2 bases, leaving 6 bases of the junction unmatched. Germline CDR1 and CDR2: KGHSH and LQKENI. The CDR3 consists of 15 residues. As to this clone: Its antigen is not identified.

Generated by immunoSEQ multiplex PCR, the TCRdb table keeps only in-frame clones and is missing some. The repertoire holds 160,000 or so clones, with 85% to 90% as singletons. The chain combines TRBV18 with TRBJ2-1, with 9 bases lining up with TRBD1. Material: peripheral blood, obtained 28 days after the second AZD1222 dose. The clonotype was recovered from an adult who received the AZD1222 COVID-19 vaccine. CDR3: CASSPVTGGANEQFF. DNA of the CDR3: TGTGCCAGCTCACCAGTAACAGGGGGCGCGAATGAGCAGTTCTTC.